This is a list of T cell receptor beta chains from one sample in a study of Ad26.COV2.S vaccination and SARS-CoV-2 variants. The protocol was immunoSEQ multiplex PCR, while the TCRdb copy is restricted to in-frame clones and leaves out a portion. The data contain more than 150,000 clones, around nine tenths of them singletons. Sequences were derived from peripheral blood, sampled after recovery from COVID-19. These receptors came from a human donor who had recovered from COVID-19. CDR3s include the opening cysteine and the closing phenylalanine or tryptophan. A D gene is named only where the DNA matches it firmly. Clone size is shown for a subset of rows, as once, few, many or a class of expanded clone.

abundance,j_gene,d_gene,len,v_gene,CDR3nt,CDR3aa
.,TRBJ1-2,.,14,TRBV13,TGTGCCAGCAGCTTAGGGAAGGGGGTCTATGGCTACACCTTC,CASSLGKGVYGYTF
.,TRBJ1-3,.,15,TRBV15,TGTGCCACCAGTCGGGACACCTTCTCTGGAAACACCATATATTTT,CATSRDTFSGNTIYF
.,TRBJ1-1,.,14,TRBV5-1,TGCGCCAGCAGCTTGGACAGGGAGGGAGGAGAAGCTTTCTTT,CASSLDREGGEAFF
.,TRBJ1-5,TRBD1,15,TRBV6-6,TGTGCCAGCAGTGCCAGACAGGGAGGGATTCAGCCCCAGCATTTT,CASSARQGGIQPQHF
.,TRBJ1-2,.,12,TRBV6-2/TRBV6-3,TGTGCCAGCAGTTTCCCTGACTATGGCTACACCTTC,CASSFPDYGYTF
.,TRBJ2-7,TRBD1,14,TRBV18,TGTGCCAGCTCACCCGGGACAGGACCCTACGAGCAGTACTTC,CASSPGTGPYEQYF
.,TRBJ2-2,.,15,TRBV10-2,TGCGCCAGCACCCCCGTGGGAGCGGTCACCGGGGAGCTGTTTTTT,CASTPVGAVTGELFF
.,TRBJ2-7,.,13,TRBV5-5,TGTGCCAGCAGCTTGGCCAGACCTTCAGGGCAGTACTTC,CASSLARPSGQYF
once,TRBJ2-7,.,15,TRBV11-2,TGTGCCAGCAGCTTAGATCAGGGTTCGGTCTACGAGCAGTACTTC,CASSLDQGSVYEQYF
few,TRBJ1-5,.,14,TRBV2,TGTGCCAGCAGTGCCCAGGGTATGAATCAGCCCCAGCATTTT,CASSAQGMNQPQHF
.,TRBJ1-2,.,16,TRBV14,TGTGCCAGCAGCCAAGGATGGGGACACAGTAACTATGGCTACACCTTC,CASSQGWGHSNYGYTF